The 14 T cell receptor beta chains below all came from one sample that was sequenced in a study of metastatic and nonmetastatic thyroid tumors. TCRdb re-processed the PCR reads through MiXCR. The sample records fewer than 40,000 clones, around 18% being singletons. Patients had received no treatment of any kind before thyroid surgery. Sequencing was performed on tumor tissue. Receptors were obtained from a female donor with papillary thyroid cancer or a benign thyroid nodule (not recorded which). Some clones in this sample may be carry-over from other donors' samples.

This chain links TRBV9 with TRBJ2-2, with 8 positions matching TRBD2. Germline V gene lookup returns CDR1 SGDLS and CDR2 YYNGEE. This CDR3 is 17 amino acids long. V gave up 3 bases and J gave up 2 bases; unmatched junction bases: 9. The CDR3 region has the DNA TGTGCCAGCAGCGCCAGACTAGCGTGCTTCAACACCGGGGAGCTGTTTTTT. It is translated as CASSARLACFNTGELFF. The full variable domain, its missing parts supplied by reference TRBV9 and TRBJ2-2, is DSGVTQTPKHLITATGQRVTLRCSPRSGDLSVYWYQQSLDQGLQFLIQYYNGEERAKGNILERFSAQQFPDLHSELNLSSLELGDSALYFCASSARLACFNTGELFFGEGSRLTVL.

The chain couples TRBV3-1 to TRBJ1-5; D ambiguous. The CDR3 spans 12 residues. Trimming shortened V by 0 bases and J by 6 bases, and 3 bases separated the two germline ends. Germline CDR1 reads LGHDT; CDR2 reads YNNKEL (reference sequence). CDR3 loop: CASSQDGQPQHF. As DNA, the CDR3 is TGTGCCAGCAGCCAAGATGGTCAGCCCCAGCATTTT.

This clone was recorded a few times. This rearrangement joins TRBV28 to TRBJ1-6; unclear D gene. The V and J ends lost 1 base and 10 bases respectively, with 14 bases between them. The CDR3 spans 15 residues. Germline loops: CDR1 MDHEN, CDR2 SYDVKM. CDR3 residues: CASSLFPGKVSPLHF. The CDR3 nucleotides read TGTGCCAGCAGTTTATTCCCAGGCAAGGTGTCACCCCTCCACTTT.

Turning to this clone: Distinct nucleotide sequences in the sample also encode this CDR3. This sequence joins TRBV7-9 and TRBJ1-4, with TRBD1 as a possible D gene (6 bases). CDR3 length equals 17 residues. V dropped 1 base and J dropped 4 bases, with 16 bases sitting between them. Per the germline V gene, CDR1 is SEHNR and CDR2 is FQNEAQ (reference sequence). In DNA, the CDR3 is TGTGCCAGCAGCTTAGTGGGTAGGGGGAGGATTAATGAAAAACTGTTTTTT. The encoded protein is CASSLVGRGRINEKLFF.

About this clone: Compared with germline, one end of the junction differs, possibly owing to a read error. The J gene is TRBJ1-1, the V gene TRBV28; TRBD1 might be the D (6 bases). Germline loops: CDR1 MDHEN, CDR2 SYDVKM. This CDR3 comprises 17 residues. The DNA for the CDR3 is TGTGCCGGCAGCATCGACAGGAATTGGTGGTACGGCACTGAAGCTTTCTTT. Translation gives CAGSIDRNWWYGTEAFF. The whole variable domain, remainder taken from reference TRBV28 and TRBJ1-1, is DVKVTQSSRYLVKRTGEKVFLECVQDMDHENMFWYRQDPGLGLRLIYFSYDVKMKEKGDIPEGYSVSREKKERFSLILESASTNQTSMYLCAGSIDRNWWYGTEAFFGQGTRLTVV.

This clone was observed a handful of times. J is TRBJ1-5 and V is TRBV6-1; 11 nucleotides line up with TRBD1. The CDR3 consists of 15 residues. Unmatched junction bases numbered 7, after V lost 7 bases and J lost 5 bases. Germline V gene sequence: CDR1 MNHNS, CDR2 SASEGT. The CDR3 sequence: CASTPGTGGYQPQHF. The CDR3 bases are TGTGCCAGCACCCCAGGGACAGGGGGTTATCAGCCCCAGCATTTT.

The V gene is TRBV5-1, the J gene TRBJ2-3; D remains unclear. With 2 bases removed from V and 2 bases from J, the gap between germline ends came to 15 bases. Germline assignment: CDR1 SGHRS and CDR2 YFSETQ. CDR3 size: 16 residues. For the CDR3, the DNA is TGCGCCAGCAGCTTTATCCGGGCTAGAGACACAGATACGCAGTATTTT. This translates into CASSFIRARDTDTQYF.

This clone was seen repeatedly, ten times or more. The genes are TRBV7-8 and TRBJ1-2, with D perhaps TRBD1 (6 bases). V dropped 3 bases and J dropped 3 bases, with 8 bases sitting between them. The CDR3 has 13 amino acids. Germline V gene data show CDR1 as SGHVS and CDR2 as FQNEAQ. CDR3 bases: TGTGCCAGCAGCTTGGACAGAGACTATGGCTACACCTTC. Amino acids: CASSLDRDYGYTF.

CDR3 amino acids: CASSSSRDSEGNTIYF. CDR3 in DNA: TGTGCCAGCAGCTCGTCCCGGGACAGTGAGGGAAACACCATATATTTT. This chain links TRBV11-3 with TRBJ1-3, with TRBD1 matching 7 bases. V shed 4 bases, J shed 4 bases, and the junction held 10 bases outside the gene matches. The CDR3 runs 16 residues. The germline CDR1 and CDR2 sequences are SGHNT and YENEEA.

This clone was observed at least ten times. V and J are TRBV7-2 and TRBJ1-2; D call uncertain. Germline V gene lookup returns CDR1 SGHTA and CDR2 FQGNSA. With 5 bases removed from V and 0 bases from J, the gap between germline ends came to 10 bases. CDR3 length: 14 amino acids. This CDR3 reads CASSRQASNYGYTF. Here the CDR3 DNA reads TGTGCCAGCAGCCGGCAGGCATCTAACTATGGCTACACCTTC.

In its sample, this clone was seen a few times. This rearrangement joins TRBV19 to TRBJ1-3, with D hard to call. CDR1 is LNHDA and CDR2 is SQIVND in the germline V gene (reference sequence). V gave up 3 bases and J gave up 2 bases, with 5 bases separating them. The CDR3 covers 13 residues. CDR3 sequence reads: CASSMRTGNTIYF. The CDR3 region has the DNA TGTGCCAGTAGTATGCGAACTGGAAACACCATATATTTT.

The V gene is TRBV6-1, the J gene TRBJ2-7; perhaps TRBD1 as D (7 bases). V gave up 1 base and J gave up 0 bases, with 10 bases separating them. The CDR3 is 15 amino acids. CDR1 is MNHNS and CDR2 is SASEGT in the germline V gene. DNA for the CDR3: TGTGCCAGCAGTGAAGGGGGGGACAGCTCCTACGAGCAGTACTTC. This gives the protein CASSEGGDSSYEQYF.

On this clone: The CDR3 carries no conserved terminal phenylalanine or tryptophan, so it likely arises from a read error. The J gene is TRBJ2-5, the V gene TRBV20-1, with 8 nucleotides matching TRBD2. CDR3 length: 15 residues. CDR1 and CDR2 from the germline V gene are DFQATT and SNEGSKA (reference sequence). V trimming: 4 bases; J trimming: 4 bases; junction bases outside the gene matches: 11. The CDR3 loop is CSATDYSGKGETQYS. The CDR3 nucleotides read TGCAGTGCTACCGACTATAGCGGGAAAGGAGAGACCCAGTACTCC.

The V and J genes are TRBV20-1 and TRBJ1-5; tentative D call: TRBD1 (5 bases). Germline V gene sequence: CDR1 DFQATT, CDR2 SNEGSKA (reference sequence). The germline V and J ends were trimmed by 3 bases and 0 bases, with 12 bases remaining between them. This CDR3 is 15 amino acids long. The CDR3 here is CSASLGTYSNQPQHF. The DNA for the CDR3 is TGCAGTGCTAGTCTTGGGACGTATAGCAATCAGCCCCAGCATTTT.